The source of this T cell receptor (beta chain) is a study of T cells after yellow fever vaccination (dated by TCRdb to the late 2010s). For context, the study as a whole: The SMART-Seq v4 Ultra Low Input RNA kit was used to prepare libraries from fractions with low cell numbers. To track T-cell clones before and after primary and booster YFV17D yellow fever vaccination, bulk TCR alpha and beta repertoires were sequenced longitudinally. Two healthy male donors, one aged 18 to 30 and one aged 30 to 40 years, made up the cohort. Blood was drawn at multiple timepoints before and after primary and secondary immunization, with bulk PBMC replicates and cell subsets isolated. General study outcomes and caveats: The secondary T-cell response was weaker than the primary response but faster, peaking on day 5 instead of day 15. Because only two donors were included in the study, the extent to which the findings can be generalized is limited. Most clones expanded after primary vaccination (approximately 96% of CD4 and approximately 86% of CD8) were re-detected after the booster, suggesting that broad memory maintenance occurred. Computational filtering was required because FACS-sorted repertoires could contain abundant contaminating clonotypes from the bulk population. A small fraction of clonotypes appeared in both the CD4 and CD8 compartments, likely as a result of convergent recombination.

This clonotype was seen only a few times. The antigen this receptor binds is unknown. No quality values exist for individual bases; no much larger clone is one base distant. What the treatment or condition label conveys for this sample: live attenuated yellow fever vaccine strain. At each blood-draw timepoint, two biological replicates of bulk PBMCs were collected. PBMCs were isolated from peripheral blood using a standard Ficoll-Paque protocol. TriZol was used to extract RNA from bulk PBMCs, CD4 and CD8 fractions, and dextramer-positive and dextramer-negative fractions. TCRdb records Illumina NovaSeq 6000 as the sequencer. TCR cDNA was synthesized by 5'RACE template switching, which introduced a universal primer site and unique molecular identifiers. Priming for cDNA synthesis came from both the TCR alpha and TCR beta constant segments. Library amplification involved two PCR steps, and the second step added sample barcodes and sequencing adapters. Sequencing of libraries was performed on Illumina HiSeq 2500 (2x100 bp) or NovaSeq (2x150 bp). The published analysis was carried out like this. MIGEC was used to demultiplex reads and collapse the reads into UMI consensus sequences, and MiXCR was used for V(D)J alignment. Clonotypes responding to the vaccine were identified with edgeR on replicate PBMC samples, with the criteria of FDR below 0.01 and a log2 fold change above 5 up to day 15. Each bulk clonotype was labeled CD4 or CD8 based on which sequenced repertoire, CD4 or CD8, contained the clonotype at higher abundance. TCRdb's own reprocessing of the public reads used fastp at Q25 and MiXCR and kept productive beta chains. Here each entry gathers all rows of one CDR3 protein and keeps the most common genes and DNA. These V and J calls rely on TCRdb rather than the paper's analysis. The sample table lists roughly 350,000 distinct CDR3 sequences, about 4% of them with a count of one. The ten largest make up roughly 25% of the sample.

The material sequenced was PBMCs, taken 5 days after the yellow fever booster vaccination. This TCR was sampled from a man between 18 and 35 years old who received the YFV17D yellow fever vaccine.

The CDR3 protein: CASSLEGRFLNTEAFF. The sequenced DNA: TGTGCCAGCAGCCTAGAGGGAAGATTCTTGAACACTGAAGCTTTCTTT. This receptor chain uses TRBV7-8 and TRBJ1-1, with no reliable assignment of the D segment. V gives up 5 bases and J gives up 0 bases, and the segment between their germline ends measures 16 bases. The CDR3, from cysteine to phenylalanine, totals 16 residues. Solely the CDR3 DNA is kept, with 48 bases framed from the first base. Looking up the germline V gene yields CDR1 SGHVS and CDR2 FQNEAQ.